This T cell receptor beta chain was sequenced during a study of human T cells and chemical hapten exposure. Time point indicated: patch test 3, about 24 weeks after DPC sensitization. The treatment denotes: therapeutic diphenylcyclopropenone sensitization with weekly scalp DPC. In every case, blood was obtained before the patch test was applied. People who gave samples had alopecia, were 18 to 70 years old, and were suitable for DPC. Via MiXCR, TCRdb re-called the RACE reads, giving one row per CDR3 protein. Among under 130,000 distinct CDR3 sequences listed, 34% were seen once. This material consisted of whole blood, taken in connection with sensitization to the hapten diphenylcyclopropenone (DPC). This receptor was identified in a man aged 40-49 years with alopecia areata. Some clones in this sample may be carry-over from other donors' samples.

The CDR3 protein is CASSSRDPGRETQYF. CDR3 nucleotide sequence: TGTGCCAGCAGTTCCCGGGACCCCGGCAGGGAGACCCAGTACTTC. The J gene is TRBJ2-5, the V gene TRBV6-5, with D possibly being TRBD1 or TRBD2 (5 bases each). V was shortened by 4 bases and J by 5 bases, with 17 bases between the two germline ends. The CDR3 loop spans 15 amino acids. Germline V gene lookup returns CDR1 MNHEY and CDR2 SVGAGI.